Following are 18 T cell receptor beta chains from one sample sequenced in a study of shared clonotypes between healthy human individuals. Assay used: immunoSEQ multiplex PCR; TCRdb lists only in-frame clones, some missing. The repertoire consists of some 2.1 million clones, with approximately 95% occurring once and the leading ten covering 0.85% to 1.3%. Terminally differentiated effector memory CD45RA+ cells were excluded by CCR7 positive selection of CD45RO-negative cells. The sequenced sample was naive CD8+ T cells sorted from blood. The receptors derive from a man younger than 35 in good health.

This clone has a handful of counts. V and J are TRBV12-5 and TRBJ2-7, with D possibly matching TRBD2 (5 bases). The V and J ends lost 5 bases and 5 bases respectively, with 13 bases between them. Germline V lookup: CDR1 LGHNT, CDR2 FRNRAP. The CDR3 spans 13 residues. The CDR3 DNA reads TGTGCTAGTGGTCCGCATGTCGGGAACGAGCAGTACTTC. Its protein product is CASGPHVGNEQYF.

The genes are TRBV18 and TRBJ2-7, with TRBD1 matching over 8 bases. After removal of 2 bases from V and 3 bases from J, the junction contained 9 bases not matched to a gene. This CDR3 is 16 amino acids long. Germline V CDR1 and CDR2: KGHSH, LQKENI. The CDR3 here is CASSPSLPGGIYEQYF. The CDR3 DNA follows: TGTGCCAGCTCACCATCCCTCCCAGGGGGCATCTACGAGCAGTACTTC. The entire variable domain, with the rest obtained from reference TRBV18 and TRBJ2-7, is as follows: NAGVMQNPRHLVRRRGQEARLRCSPMKGHSHVYWYRQLPEEGLKFMVYLQKENIIDESGMPKERFSAEFPKEGPSILRIQQVVRGDSAAYFCASSPSLPGGIYEQYFGPGTRLTVT.

The V call is TRBV28, the J call TRBJ1-4; D is possibly TRBD1 (6 bases). V was pared by 2 bases and J by 7 bases, with 11 bases between. The V gene's germline CDR1 is MDHEN and CDR2 SYDVKM. The CDR3 is 14 amino acids. The CDR3 DNA sequence: TGTGCCAGCAGTTTAAACAGGGTCGGTGAAAAACTGTTTTTT. This translates into CASSLNRVGEKLFF.

V usage is TRBV10-2 and J usage is TRBJ1-1; no definite D call. CDR3 length: 12 residues. The germline gives CDR1 WSHSY, CDR2 SAAADI. The V and J ends lost 8 bases and 7 bases respectively, with 14 bases between them. The CDR3, as DNA: TGCGCCAGCGGCGATAAGAGAATTGAAGCTTTCTTT. This sequence encodes CASGDKRIEAFF.

V usage is TRBV27 and J usage is TRBJ2-3; TRBD2 matches at 10 bases. Germline-derived CDR1 and CDR2 are MNHEY and SMNVEV (reference sequence). The junction had 2 bases not matched to a gene; V was cut back by 5 bases and J by 0 bases. This CDR3 is built from 15 residues. The CDR3 DNA follows: TGTGCCAGCAGTGGACTAGCGGTTAGCACAGATACGCAGTATTTT. Its protein is CASSGLAVSTDTQYF.

With regard to this clone: The sample has other DNA sequences that encode this CDR3 too. The rearrangement joins TRBV6-5 to TRBJ2-2; D unclear. This CDR3 contains 14 residues. Trimming removed 2 bases from V and 1 base from J, with 5 bases in between. From germline, CDR1 is MNHEY and CDR2 SVGAGI. The CDR3 nucleotides read TGTGCCAGCAGTTACGGTCTGAACACCGGGGAGCTGTTTTTT. Protein: CASSYGLNTGELFF.

V usage is TRBV27 and J usage is TRBJ1-1, with TRBD1 identical over 7 bases. Germline-derived CDR1 and CDR2 are MNHEY and SMNVEV (reference sequence). The CDR3 has 12 amino acids. The CDR3 spells CTRQGLNTEAFF. The CDR3 nucleotides read TGTACCCGACAGGGTCTGAACACTGAAGCTTTCTTT.

The genes are TRBV9 and TRBJ2-7; 7 bases are a match to TRBD2. This CDR3 is built from 14 residues. Germline assignment: CDR1 SGDLS and CDR2 YYNGEE. J gave up 7 bases and V 3 bases, and 10 bases lay outside the gene matches. The CDR3 here is CASSGGRLAHEQYF. CDR3 nucleotides: TGTGCCAGCAGCGGCGGCCGACTAGCTCATGAGCAGTACTTC.

The chain links TRBV7-9 to TRBJ2-2; 10 positions match TRBD2. Trimming at V came to 5 bases and at J to 3 bases, leaving 9 bases not matched to a gene. The CDR3 extends over 17 amino acids. CDR1 and CDR2 (germline): SEHNR, FQNEAQ (reference sequence). CDR3 DNA: TGTGCCAGCAGCCGCGGGCCTAGCGGGAGTGACACCGGGGAGCTGTTTTTT. Translation: CASSRGPSGSDTGELFF.

The chain links TRBV11-3 to TRBJ2-3, with D perhaps TRBD2 (7 bases). This CDR3 spans 17 amino acids. Trimming removed 0 bases from V and 3 bases from J, with 16 bases in between. Germline-derived CDR1 and CDR2 are SGHNT and YENEEA. In DNA, the CDR3 is TGTGCCAGCAGCTTAGATCGAAGCGGGACAATGACAGATACGCAGTATTTT. Translating it yields CASSLDRSGTMTDTQYF.

The CDR3 DNA reads as TGTGCCAGCAGTGAAATGGCGGGGGGGCCCTACAATGAGCAGTTCTTC. It specifies CASSEMAGGPYNEQFF. The chain employs TRBV6-1 and TRBJ2-1, with 9 bases aligning to TRBD2. With V trimmed by 2 bases and J by 2 bases, 4 bases remained unmatched. Germline V gene sequence: CDR1 MNHNS, CDR2 SASEGT. This CDR3 spans 16 amino acids.

The chain recombines TRBV5-6 with TRBJ2-7, with 8 bases aligning to TRBD2. Germline values: CDR1 SGHDT, CDR2 YYEEEE. This CDR3 has 15 residues. V was pared by 3 bases and J by 2 bases, with 7 bases of the junction left unmatched. The CDR3 DNA is TGTGCCAGCAGCTGGGGAACTAGCGGAGCCTACGAGCAGTACTTC. Amino acids: CASSWGTSGAYEQYF.

The chain couples TRBV11-2 to TRBJ1-6; D call uncertain. Deletions cut 0 bases from V and 4 bases from J, with 13 bases between. This CDR3 has 17 amino acids. Germline values: CDR1 SGHAT, CDR2 FQNNGV. The CDR3 DNA sequence: TGTGCCAGCAGCTTAGATCCGGAAATACGATATAATTCACCCCTCCACTTT. Translating gives CASSLDPEIRYNSPLHF.

The rearrangement uses TRBV10-2 and TRBJ2-2; 8 bases match TRBD2. V lost 2 bases to trimming and J lost 3 bases; unmatched junction nucleotides: 5. Germline CDR1 reads WSHSY; CDR2 reads SAAADI. This CDR3 comprises 16 residues. This CDR3 is CASSEREGLDTGELFF. Written as DNA, the CDR3 is TGCGCCAGCAGTGAGCGGGAGGGCCTAGACACCGGGGAGCTGTTTTTT.

This clone was observed a single time. The V call is TRBV4-1, the J call TRBJ1-2; possible D gene TRBD1, 5 bases. The germline V gene has CDR1 MGHRA and CDR2 YSYEKL. Trimming cost V 0 bases and J 5 bases, with 13 bases left between them. This CDR3 region has 15 residues. This CDR3 reads CASSQESGAQYGYTF. The CDR3 DNA reads as TGCGCCAGCAGCCAAGAATCCGGGGCGCAATATGGCTACACCTTC.

V is TRBV5-1 and J is TRBJ2-3; D is uncertain. The ends were cut back, 6 bases at V and 6 bases at J, with 17 bases in the middle. CDR1 and CDR2 from the germline V gene are SGHRS and YFSETQ. The CDR3 covers 14 residues. CDR3 bases: TGCGCCAGCACGGACGGGCGGTCGGGTGATACGCAGTATTTT. It translates to CASTDGRSGDTQYF.

The chain has TRBV2 and TRBJ1-1; D perhaps matches TRBD1 (5 bases). Per the germline V gene, CDR1 is SNHLY and CDR2 is FYNNEI. Trimming took off 10 bases at V and 1 base at J, with 19 bases between the two ends. The CDR3 has 15 residues. The CDR3 coding sequence is TGTGCCACGATGGAGATGACCGGGGGGAACACTGAAGCTTTCTTT. Protein sequence: CATMEMTGGNTEAFF.

The chain has TRBV7-9 and TRBJ2-7; D not certain. Deletions cut 2 bases from V and 7 bases from J, with 15 bases between. The germline CDR1 and CDR2 sequences are SEHNR and FQNEAQ (reference sequence). The CDR3 extends over 14 amino acids. The CDR3 DNA reads as TGTGCCAGCAGCTTATGGGAATTAGAGGAAGAGCAGTACTTC. Amino acid sequence: CASSLWELEEEQYF.